The 5 T cell receptor beta chains given below trace back to one sample, sequenced in a study of T-cell memory formation after mild COVID-19. TCRdb fed the 5' RACE reads into MiXCR, producing one record per CDR3 protein. In the table there are approximately 390,000 distinct CDR3 sequences, approximately 15% of which are singletons. The sequenced material came from PBMCs or a T cell subset sorted from them (not recorded which). The receptors stem from a man aged 18 to 30 who had mild COVID-19 (a few samples of this study predate the infection). Cell type and time point are not known.

V is TRBV4-3 and J is TRBJ2-4; possible D gene TRBD2, 5 bases. This CDR3 has 14 residues. Per the germline V gene, CDR1 is LGHNA and CDR2 is YSLEER. With 10 bases removed from V and 2 bases from J, the gap between germline ends came to 15 bases. CDR3: CATRTGRTKNIQYF. CDR3 sequence (DNA): TGCGCCACGAGGACGGGAAGGACCAAAAACATTCAGTACTTC.

This clonotype has only a few counts. CDR3 DNA: TGTGCCAGCAGCTTAGGGACCGTCCATGCAGAGGACAATCAGCCCCAGCATTTT. Its protein is CASSLGTVHAEDNQPQHF. The chain uses TRBV7-2 and TRBJ1-5; D is uncertain. The V and J ends lost 1 base and 3 bases respectively, with 19 bases between them. This CDR3 contains 18 residues. Germline V gene sequence: CDR1 SGHTA, CDR2 FQGNSA.

This clonotype was observed a few times. J is TRBJ1-1 and V is TRBV4-3; D remains ambiguous. Trimming removed 0 bases from V and 0 bases from J, with 11 bases in between. CDR1 and CDR2 from the germline V gene are LGHNA and YSLEER. CDR3 length: 16 amino acids. The CDR3 sequence: CASSQDRFGMNTEAFF. The CDR3 DNA sequence: TGCGCCAGCAGCCAAGATCGGTTCGGGATGAACACTGAAGCTTTCTTT.

The chain joins TRBV6-4 to TRBJ1-2; TRBD1 is a possible D gene (5 bases). The CDR3 totals 15 residues. CDR1 is MRHNA, CDR2 SNTAGT, per germline. Trimming took 0 bases from V and 7 from J, leaving 15 bases between them. The CDR3 is CASSDSPGRVGGYTF. The CDR3 coding sequence is TGTGCCAGCAGTGACTCTCCAGGGCGCGTTGGTGGCTACACCTTC.

The table lists this clonotype with a few counts. The CDR3 loop reads CASSLAGGSGTEAFF. The CDR3 DNA reads TGTGCCAGCAGCCTAGCAGGGGGATCGGGCACTGAAGCTTTCTTT. The J gene is TRBJ1-1, the V gene TRBV9, with 7 nucleotides matching TRBD1. Germline CDR1 is SGDLS and CDR2 is YYNGEE. The CDR3 totals 15 residues. Trimming at V came to 4 bases and at J to 4 bases, leaving 10 bases not matched to a gene.